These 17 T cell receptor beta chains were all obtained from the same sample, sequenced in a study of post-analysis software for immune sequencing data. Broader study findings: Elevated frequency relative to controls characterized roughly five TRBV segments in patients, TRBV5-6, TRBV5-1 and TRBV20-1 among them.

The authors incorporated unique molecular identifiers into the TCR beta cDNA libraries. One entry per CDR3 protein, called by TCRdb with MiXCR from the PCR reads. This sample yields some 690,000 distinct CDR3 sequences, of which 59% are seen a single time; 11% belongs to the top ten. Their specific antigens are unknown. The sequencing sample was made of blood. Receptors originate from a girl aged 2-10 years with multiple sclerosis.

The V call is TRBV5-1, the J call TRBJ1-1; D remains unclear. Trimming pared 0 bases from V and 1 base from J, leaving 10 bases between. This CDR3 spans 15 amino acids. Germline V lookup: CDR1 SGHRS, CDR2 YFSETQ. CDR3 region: CASSLGLLGNTEAFF. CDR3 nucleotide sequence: TGCGCCAGCAGCTTGGGCCTCTTGGGGAACACTGAAGCTTTCTTT.

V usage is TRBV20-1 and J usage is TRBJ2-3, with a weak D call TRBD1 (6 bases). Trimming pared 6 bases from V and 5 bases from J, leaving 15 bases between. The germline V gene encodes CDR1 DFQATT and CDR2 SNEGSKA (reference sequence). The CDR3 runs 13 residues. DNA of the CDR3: TGCAGTGCACAGACAGGCTTGATAGATACGCAGTATTTT. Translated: CSAQTGLIDTQYF.

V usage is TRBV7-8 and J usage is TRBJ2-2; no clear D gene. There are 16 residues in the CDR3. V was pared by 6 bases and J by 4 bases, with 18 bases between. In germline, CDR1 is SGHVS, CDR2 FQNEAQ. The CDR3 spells CASRLPMSGSTGELFF. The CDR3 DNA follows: TGTGCCAGCAGACTCCCAATGTCCGGGTCCACCGGGGAGCTGTTTTTT.

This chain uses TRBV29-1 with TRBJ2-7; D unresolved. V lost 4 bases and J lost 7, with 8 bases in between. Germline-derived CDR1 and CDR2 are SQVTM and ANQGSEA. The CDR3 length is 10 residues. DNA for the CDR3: TGCAGCGTTGGATCCCCGGAGCAGTACTTC. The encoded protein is CSVGSPEQYF.

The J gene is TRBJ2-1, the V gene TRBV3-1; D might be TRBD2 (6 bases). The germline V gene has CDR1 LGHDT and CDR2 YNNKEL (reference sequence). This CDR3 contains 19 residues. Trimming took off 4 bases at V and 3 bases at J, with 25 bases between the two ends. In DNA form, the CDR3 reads TGTGCCAGCAGCCCTCGGCGAGGGGCGGGCGGGGCGGACTACAATGAGCAGTTCTTC. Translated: CASSPRRGAGGADYNEQFF.

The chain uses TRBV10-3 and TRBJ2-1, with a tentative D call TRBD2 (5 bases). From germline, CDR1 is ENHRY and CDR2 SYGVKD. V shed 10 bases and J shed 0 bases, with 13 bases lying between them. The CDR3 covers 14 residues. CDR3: CATSLGSSYNEQFF. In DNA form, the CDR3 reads TGTGCCACGTCCTTGGGGAGCTCCTACAATGAGCAGTTCTTC.

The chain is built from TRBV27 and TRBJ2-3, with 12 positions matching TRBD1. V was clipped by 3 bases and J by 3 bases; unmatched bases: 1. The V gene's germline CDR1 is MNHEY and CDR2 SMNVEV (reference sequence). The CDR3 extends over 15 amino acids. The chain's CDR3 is CASSLGQGATDTQYF. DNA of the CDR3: TGTGCCAGCAGTTTGGGACAGGGGGCTACAGATACGCAGTATTTT.

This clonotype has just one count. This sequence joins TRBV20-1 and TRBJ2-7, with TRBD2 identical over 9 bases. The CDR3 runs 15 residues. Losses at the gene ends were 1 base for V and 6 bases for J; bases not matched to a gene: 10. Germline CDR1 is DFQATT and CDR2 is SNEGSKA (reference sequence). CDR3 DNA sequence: TGCAGTGCTAGAGGCCTAGCGGGGTTTCGGGGCGAGCAGTACTTC. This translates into CSARGLAGFRGEQYF.

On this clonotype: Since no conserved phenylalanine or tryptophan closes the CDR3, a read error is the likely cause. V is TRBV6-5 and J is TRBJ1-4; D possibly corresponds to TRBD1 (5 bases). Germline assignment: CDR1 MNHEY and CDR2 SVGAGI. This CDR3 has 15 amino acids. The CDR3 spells CASSDSGPTNEKLFL. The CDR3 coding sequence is TGTGCCAGCAGTGACTCAGGGCCAACTAATGAAAAACTGTTTTTG.

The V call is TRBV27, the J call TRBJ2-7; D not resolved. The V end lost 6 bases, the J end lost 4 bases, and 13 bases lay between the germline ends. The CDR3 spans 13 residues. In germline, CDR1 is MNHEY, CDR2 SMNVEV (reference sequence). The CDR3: CASSTFKGYEQYF. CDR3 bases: TGTGCCAGCAGCACGTTTAAAGGGTACGAGCAGTACTTC.

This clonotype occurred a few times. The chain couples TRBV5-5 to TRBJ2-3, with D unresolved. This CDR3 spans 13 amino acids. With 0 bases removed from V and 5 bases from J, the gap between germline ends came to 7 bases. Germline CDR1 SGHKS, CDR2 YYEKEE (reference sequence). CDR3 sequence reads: CASSLGPKDTQYF. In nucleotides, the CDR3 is TGTGCCAGCAGCTTGGGTCCCAAAGATACGCAGTATTTT. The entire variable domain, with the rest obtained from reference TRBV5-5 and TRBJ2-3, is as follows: DAGVTQSPTHLIKTRGQQVTLRCSPISGHKSVSWYQQVLGQGPQFIFQYYEKEERGRGNFPDRFSARQFPNYSSELNVNALLLGDSALYLCASSLGPKDTQYFGPGTRLTVL.

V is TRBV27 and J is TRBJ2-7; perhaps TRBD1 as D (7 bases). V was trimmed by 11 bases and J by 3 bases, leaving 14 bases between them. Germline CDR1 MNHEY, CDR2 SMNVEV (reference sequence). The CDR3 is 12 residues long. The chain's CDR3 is CAAGQPFYEQYF. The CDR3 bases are TGTGCCGCGGGACAGCCATTCTACGAGCAGTACTTC.

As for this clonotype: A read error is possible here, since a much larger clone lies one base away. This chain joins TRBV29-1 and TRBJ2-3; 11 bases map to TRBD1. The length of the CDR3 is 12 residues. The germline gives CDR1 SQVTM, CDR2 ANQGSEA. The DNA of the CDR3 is TGCAGCGCAGGACAGGGGGCAGATACGCGGTATTTT. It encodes CSAGQGADTRYF.

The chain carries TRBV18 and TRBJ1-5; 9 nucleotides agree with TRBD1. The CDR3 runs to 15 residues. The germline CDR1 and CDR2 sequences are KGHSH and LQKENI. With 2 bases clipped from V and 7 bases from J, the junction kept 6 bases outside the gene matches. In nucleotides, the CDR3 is TGTGCCAGCTCACCAGAGGGACAGGGTAGCCAGCCCCAGCATTTT. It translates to CASSPEGQGSQPQHF.

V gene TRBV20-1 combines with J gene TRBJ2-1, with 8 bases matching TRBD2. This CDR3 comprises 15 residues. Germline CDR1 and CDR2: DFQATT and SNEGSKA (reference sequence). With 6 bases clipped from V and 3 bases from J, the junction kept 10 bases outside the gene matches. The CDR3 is CSAPKGGGLYNEQFF. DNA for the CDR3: TGCAGTGCACCGAAGGGCGGGGGGCTCTACAATGAGCAGTTCTTC.

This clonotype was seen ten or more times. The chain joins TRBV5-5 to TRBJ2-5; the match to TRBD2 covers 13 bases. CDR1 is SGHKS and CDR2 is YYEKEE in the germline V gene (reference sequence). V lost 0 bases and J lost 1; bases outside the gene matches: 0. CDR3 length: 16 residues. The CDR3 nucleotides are TGTGCCAGCAGCTTGGGACTAGCGGGGGGCCAAGAGACCCAGTACTTC. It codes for CASSLGLAGGQETQYF.

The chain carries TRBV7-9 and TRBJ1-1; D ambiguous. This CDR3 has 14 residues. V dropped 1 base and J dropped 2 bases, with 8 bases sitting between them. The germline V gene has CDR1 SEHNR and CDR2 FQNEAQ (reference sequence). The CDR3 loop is CASSLEPDNTEAFF. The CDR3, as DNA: TGTGCCAGCAGCTTAGAGCCGGATAACACTGAAGCTTTCTTT.